A single sample is the source of the 31 T cell receptor beta chains below, sequenced in a study of cytomegalovirus exposure and HLA in healthy donors. Use of 60 Vbeta and 13 Jbeta primers characterized the PCR. Produced via immunoSEQ multiplex PCR; TCRdb's table is partial and in-frame only. The sample carries over 100,000 clones, roughly 9% recorded once. The specimen sequenced was PBMCs. These TCRs come from a woman aged 40 to 55 in good health and CMV-seropositive.

Only a few counts were recorded for this clone. This chain joins TRBV6-1 and TRBJ1-2; no reliable D call. The length of the CDR3 is 11 residues. V shed 6 bases and J shed 4 bases, with 6 bases lying between them. The germline V gene has CDR1 MNHNS and CDR2 SASEGT. The DNA for the CDR3 is TGTGCCAGCAGAAGACTCTATGGCTACACCTTC. It yields the protein CASRRLYGYTF.

The chain has TRBV2 and TRBJ1-2; 9 nucleotides match TRBD1. CDR3 length: 13 residues. J gave up 13 bases and V 4 bases, and 10 bases lay outside the gene matches. The germline V gene encodes CDR1 SNHLY and CDR2 FYNNEI. CDR3 DNA: TGTGCCAGCAGTGGGACAGGGGTATCGTCGGGCACCTTC. It codes for CASSGTGVSSGTF.

The chain combines TRBV6-6 with TRBJ2-3; 8 bases are shared with TRBD1. With 6 bases clipped from V and 2 bases from J, the junction kept 4 bases outside the gene matches. This CDR3 region has 14 residues. Germline V gene data show CDR1 as MNHNY and CDR2 as SVGAGI (reference sequence). The CDR3 here is CASRLDRATDTQYF. For the CDR3, the DNA is TGTGCCAGCAGATTGGACAGGGCCACAGATACGCAGTATTTT.

This clone came up a few times. The gene calls are TRBV2 and TRBJ2-7; 7 bases match TRBD1. The CDR3 contains 12 residues. CDR1 SNHLY and CDR2 FYNNEI come from the germline V gene. V dropped 4 bases and J dropped 3; count of bases not matched to a gene: 0. CDR3: CASSGDSYEQYF. The CDR3 DNA reads as TGTGCCAGCAGTGGGGACAGCTACGAGCAGTACTTC.

This sequence joins TRBV4-1 and TRBJ1-4; no definite D call. Germline V CDR1 and CDR2: MGHRA, YSYEKL. This CDR3 region has 15 residues. V gave up 1 base and J gave up 0 bases, with 6 bases separating them. The CDR3: CASSQADATNEKLFF. The CDR3, as DNA: TGCGCCAGCAGCCAAGCAGATGCAACTAATGAAAAACTGTTTTTT.

This clone was seen a handful of times. The chain carries TRBV11-3 and TRBJ2-3; D remains ambiguous. The CDR3 spans 11 residues. Trimming took 8 bases from V and 2 from J, leaving 5 bases between them. Germline CDR1 is SGHNT and CDR2 is YENEEA. CDR3 amino acids: CASGPTDTQYF. Written as DNA, the CDR3 is TGTGCCAGCGGCCCCACAGATACGCAGTATTTT. Filled out from reference TRBV11-3 and TRBJ2-3, the complete variable domain reads EAGVVQSPRYKIIEKKQPVAFWCNPISGHNTLYWYLQNLGQGPELLIRYENEEAVDDSQLPKDRFSAERLKGVDSTLKIQPAELGDSAVYLCASGPTDTQYFGPGTRLTVL.

The V gene is TRBV5-1, the J gene TRBJ2-5, with 10 positions matching TRBD2. The CDR3 is 15 residues long. Germline trimming cut 0 bases from V and 4 bases from J; bases unmatched to any gene: 3. Germline V gives CDR1 SGHRS, CDR2 YFSETQ. CDR3 coding DNA: TGCGCCAGCAGCTTGGTGGGACTAGCGTCAGAGACCCAGTACTTC. It encodes CASSLVGLASETQYF.

The V gene is TRBV5-1, the J gene TRBJ1-1; possibly TRBD1 for D (6 bases). The germline gives CDR1 SGHRS, CDR2 YFSETQ. V shed 0 bases and J shed 1 base, with 19 bases lying between them. The CDR3 has 18 residues. CDR3 protein: CASSLGGGQGGGNTEAFF. The DNA for the CDR3 is TGCGCCAGCAGCTTGGGGGGGGGCCAGGGAGGAGGGAACACTGAAGCTTTCTTT.

The sample holds a few counts of this clone. The chain carries TRBV5-1 and TRBJ1-1, with 10 nucleotides matching TRBD1. CDR1 is SGHRS and CDR2 is YFSETQ in the germline V gene. The CDR3 runs to 16 residues. Trimming removed 2 bases from V and 1 base from J; junction bases left unmatched: 5. CDR3 loop: CASSFLTGGPNTEAFF. The CDR3, as DNA: TGCGCCAGCAGCTTCTTGACAGGGGGCCCGAACACTGAAGCTTTCTTT.

The rearrangement uses TRBV2 and TRBJ1-5, with TRBD1 identical over 7 bases. The V segment lost 3 bases and the J segment 2 bases; nucleotides outside the gene matches: 10. Germline V gives CDR1 SNHLY, CDR2 FYNNEI. The CDR3 runs to 17 residues. This chain's CDR3 is CASSESGGGMGNQPQHF. CDR3 coding DNA: TGTGCCAGCAGTGAGTCAGGGGGAGGTATGGGCAATCAGCCCCAGCATTTT.

This clone was observed a single time. This chain connects TRBV6-4 to TRBJ2-1, with D possibly TRBD1 on 6 matching bases. CDR1 MRHNA and CDR2 SNTAGT come from the germline V gene. The germline V and J ends were trimmed by 5 bases and 5 bases, with 13 bases remaining between them. This CDR3 contains 14 residues. The CDR3 loop reads CASSPGTFHNEQFF. CDR3 DNA sequence: TGTGCCAGCAGTCCAGGGACATTTCACAATGAGCAGTTCTTC.

This clone came up a few times. The rearrangement joins TRBV4-2 to TRBJ1-2, with a weak D call TRBD1 (5 bases). The germline gives CDR1 LGHNA, CDR2 YNFKEQ. Trimming shortened V by 5 bases and J by 7 bases, and 17 bases separated the two germline ends. There are 14 residues in the CDR3. The chain's CDR3 is CASSLGGGDSGYTF. The CDR3 DNA reads TGTGCCAGCAGCTTAGGTGGGGGGGACTCTGGCTACACCTTC.

This clone was counted a few times. The CDR3 spells CASSKSPPGSNEQFF. The CDR3 DNA sequence: TGTGCCAGCAGCAAATCTCCCCCGGGTAGCAATGAGCAGTTCTTC. The chain uses TRBV5-6 and TRBJ2-1; unclear D gene. Germline V gene data show CDR1 as SGHDT and CDR2 as YYEEEE. The V and J ends lost 4 bases and 6 bases respectively, with 17 bases between them. CDR3 length equals 15 residues.

The table lists this clone with a few counts. The rearrangement uses TRBV4-3 and TRBJ2-3; the match to TRBD2 covers 12 bases. Per the germline V gene, CDR1 is LGHNA and CDR2 is YSLEER. V lost 0 bases to trimming and J lost 6 bases; unmatched junction nucleotides: 7. The CDR3 consists of 17 residues. The CDR3 loop is CASSQEASGGATDTQYF. DNA of the CDR3: TGCGCCAGCAGCCAAGAAGCTAGCGGGGGGGCCACGGATACGCAGTATTTT.

V is TRBV18 and J is TRBJ1-1; 8 bases fit TRBD1. Germline CDR1 is KGHSH and CDR2 is LQKENI. The CDR3 has 15 amino acids. V lost 6 bases to trimming and J lost 4 bases; unmatched junction nucleotides: 10. The CDR3 region is CASSTKGQGTTEAFF. The CDR3, as DNA: TGTGCCAGCTCGACAAAAGGACAGGGAACCACTGAAGCTTTCTTT.

This clone has only a few counts. The chain carries TRBV7-8 and TRBJ1-6, with TRBD1 identical over 8 bases. Trimming took 5 bases from V and 7 from J; bases not matched to a gene: 7. The CDR3 spans 15 residues. CDR1 is SGHVS, CDR2 FQNEAQ, per germline. The CDR3, as DNA: TGTGCCAGCAGCCCAAGGACAGGGTTCAATTCACCCCTCCACTTT. It codes for CASSPRTGFNSPLHF.

This clone was recorded a few times. The CDR3 loop reads CASSYFRSGGELFF. In DNA, the CDR3 is TGCGCCAGCAGCTACTTTAGGAGCGGCGGGGAGCTGTTTTTT. V is TRBV5-1 and J is TRBJ2-2, with D maybe TRBD2 (5 bases). The V end was cut by 3 bases, the J end by 7 bases, with 13 bases between. Per germline, CDR1 SGHRS and CDR2 YFSETQ. This CDR3 region has 14 residues.

The V call is TRBV23-1, the J call TRBJ1-1; D is ambiguous. TRBV23-1 is an ORF; its function is uncertain. The CDR3 contains 14 residues. Trimming shortened V by 3 bases and J by 6 bases, and 14 bases separated the two germline ends. The CDR3 reads CASSHPVGSAEAFF. The DNA of the CDR3 is TGCGCCAGCAGTCACCCAGTGGGGAGCGCTGAAGCTTTCTTT.

The chain links TRBV7-8 to TRBJ2-5; TRBD1 matches 7 bases. With V trimmed by 4 bases and J by 2 bases, 7 bases remained unmatched. Per germline, CDR1 SGHVS and CDR2 FQNEAQ. The CDR3 extends over 15 amino acids. In DNA form, the CDR3 reads TGTGCCAGCAGCTCTCAGACAGGGCTTCAAGAGACCCAGTACTTC. Protein product: CASSSQTGLQETQYF.

V gene TRBV5-1 combines with J gene TRBJ1-1, with D perhaps matching TRBD1 (6 bases). This CDR3 spans 16 amino acids. Deletions cut 3 bases from V and 2 bases from J, with 17 bases between. CDR1 is SGHRS, CDR2 YFSETQ, per germline. CDR3 nucleotide sequence: TGCGCCAGCAGCTCCGAACCACAGGGACTAAACACTGAAGCTTTCTTT. Translating gives CASSSEPQGLNTEAFF.

This clone came up a few times. The chain links TRBV21-1 to TRBJ2-5; the D call TRBD2 from the table was never checked on the DNA. TRBV21-1 is marked as a pseudogene. The CDR3 loop spans 15 amino acids. CDR3 region: CASRTSGEVQETQYF. Written as DNA, the CDR3 is TGTGCCAGCAGGACTAGCGGGGAGGTCCAAGAGACCCAGTACTTC.

There are a few counts of this clone. The chain uses TRBV5-1 and TRBJ2-5; 16 nucleotides agree with TRBD2. Germline trimming cut 6 bases from V and 4 bases from J; bases unmatched to any gene: 6. The CDR3 runs to 16 residues. Germline V gives CDR1 SGHRS, CDR2 YFSETQ. CDR3 DNA: TGCGCCAGCAAGGGACTAGCGGGGGGGAGCTCAGAGACCCAGTACTTC. Residues: CASKGLAGGSSETQYF. The variable domain in full, with the rest retrieved from reference TRBV5-1 and TRBJ2-5, is KAGVTQTPRYLIKTRGQQVTLSCSPISGHRSVSWYQQTPGQGLQFLFEYFSETQRNKGNFPGRFSGRQFSNSRSEMNVSTLELGDSALYLCASKGLAGGSSETQYFGPGTRLLVL.

This clone was detected a few times. The chain employs TRBV6-1 and TRBJ2-1; 7 bases align to TRBD1. Germline V gene sequence: CDR1 MNHNS, CDR2 SASEGT. The V gene end was trimmed by 5 bases and the J gene end by 10 bases; junction bases not matched to a gene: 11. The CDR3 is 14 amino acids. CDR3 in DNA: TGTGCCAGCAGTACAGGGGCAGGCTGGTCCGAGCAGTTCTTC. Protein product: CASSTGAGWSEQFF.

The chain recombines TRBV18 with TRBJ2-5; D gene ambiguous. The CDR3 length is 14 residues. Germline CDR1 is KGHSH and CDR2 is LQKENI. The ends were cut back, 3 bases at V and 4 bases at J, with 12 bases in the middle. This chain's CDR3 is CASSPVNTRETQYF. The CDR3 DNA sequence: TGTGCCAGCTCACCTGTGAACACAAGAGAGACCCAGTACTTC. Full variable domain (remainder filled in from reference TRBV18 and TRBJ2-5): NAGVMQNPRHLVRRRGQEARLRCSPMKGHSHVYWYRQLPEEGLKFMVYLQKENIIDESGMPKERFSAEFPKEGPSILRIQQVVRGDSAAYFCASSPVNTRETQYFGPGTRLLVL.

This clone was detected only a few times. The CDR3 region is CASSYDRLFGYTF. Written as DNA, the CDR3 is TGTGCCAGCAGTTACGACAGGCTATTTGGCTACACCTTC. V usage is TRBV6-5 and J usage is TRBJ1-2; TRBD1 is a possible D gene (6 bases). V was cut by 2 bases and J by 7 bases, with 11 bases left in between. This CDR3 has 13 residues. In germline, CDR1 is MNHEY, CDR2 SVGAGI.

The table lists this clone with a few counts. V usage is TRBV7-9 and J usage is TRBJ2-1; the match to TRBD2 covers 8 bases. The CDR3 runs 15 residues. J lost 4 bases, V lost 1 base, and 3 bases had no gene match. In germline, CDR1 is SEHNR, CDR2 FQNEAQ (reference sequence). DNA of the CDR3: TGTGCCAGCAGCTTAGGGACTAGCAGATACAATGAGCAGTTCTTC. Its translation is CASSLGTSRYNEQFF.

This clone came up a few times. The chain recombines TRBV4-2 with TRBJ1-2; 11 positions match TRBD1. V gave up 4 bases and J gave up 3 bases; unmatched junction bases: 7. The CDR3 runs 16 residues. CDR1 is LGHNA, CDR2 YNFKEQ, per germline. This CDR3 is CASSRLGQGVDYGYTF. Written as DNA, the CDR3 is TGTGCCAGCAGCCGGCTGGGACAGGGGGTTGACTATGGCTACACCTTC.

This rearrangement joins TRBV21-1 to TRBJ1-1; the table's D call of TRBD1 was not tested on the DNA. TRBV21-1 is a pseudogene segment. The CDR3 has 12 amino acids. The CDR3 is CASSNRVAEAFF. Here the CDR3 DNA reads TGTGCCAGCAGCAACAGGGTCGCTGAAGCTTTCTTT.

This clone was found once. V gene TRBV19 combines with J gene TRBJ1-2; D possibly corresponds to TRBD1 (6 bases). The V gene lost 3 bases and the J gene lost 1 base, with 15 bases spanning the gap. This CDR3 region has 16 residues. Germline V gene lookup returns CDR1 LNHDA and CDR2 SQIVND (reference sequence). The DNA for the CDR3 is TGTGCCAGTAGTATTAGTGGAACAGGGCATAACTATGGCTACACCTTC. Its translation is CASSISGTGHNYGYTF.

In regard to this clone: It is likely a read error, because the conserved phenylalanine at the end of the CDR3 is missing. The genes are TRBV6-5 and TRBJ2-7, with D possibly being TRBD1 (5 bases). CDR3 length equals 13 residues. Germline CDR1 and CDR2: MNHEY and SVGAGI. Trimming took 2 bases from V and 2 from J, leaving 7 bases between them. CDR3: CASSYQGPYEQYL. CDR3 coding DNA: TGTGCCAGCAGTTACCAGGGTCCCTACGAGCAGTACCTC.

V and J are TRBV9 and TRBJ2-1, with TRBD2 matching 8 bases. Trimming cost V 5 bases and J 5 bases; bases outside gene matches: 6. CDR3 length equals 14 residues. Per the germline V gene, CDR1 is SGDLS and CDR2 is YYNGEE. The CDR3 region is CASSYLGGDNEQFF. The CDR3 DNA follows: TGTGCCAGCAGTTATCTCGGGGGGGACAATGAGCAGTTCTTC.